These 28 T cell receptor beta chains were all obtained from the same sample, sequenced in a study of post-analysis software for immune sequencing data. Whole-study findings and limits: Included in a set of about 5 TRBV segments more frequent in patients than controls were TRBV5-6, TRBV5-1 and TRBV20-1.

Libraries were made from TCR beta cDNA, and they carried unique molecular identifiers. TCRdb re-derived calls from the PCR reads in MiXCR, one entry per CDR3 protein. The table has about half a million distinct CDR3 sequences, around a third seen once. These receptors' antigens are unknown. The source material was blood. All receptors come from a girl aged 2 to 17 with multiple sclerosis.

The rearrangement links TRBV7-2 to TRBJ2-3, with a possible D match to TRBD2 (5 bases). The CDR3 runs to 15 residues. Trimming cost V 5 bases and J 5 bases, with 17 bases left between them. Germline values: CDR1 SGHTA, CDR2 FQGNSA. The CDR3 DNA reads TGTGCCAGCAGCCGATCGGCGGGTTTGGGAGATACGCAGTATTTT. This translates into CASSRSAGLGDTQYF.

This clonotype was observed a few times. This chain connects TRBV5-1 to TRBJ2-3, with TRBD2 matching 13 bases. This CDR3 region has 14 residues. Unmatched junction bases numbered 8, after V lost 7 bases and J lost 9 bases. CDR1 is SGHRS, CDR2 YFSETQ, per germline. CDR3 region: CASDTGTSGATQYF. The CDR3 coding sequence is TGCGCCAGCGATACCGGGACTAGCGGGGCGACGCAGTATTTT.

This clonotype occurred a few times. The V gene is TRBV10-3, the J gene TRBJ2-5; 7 bases align to TRBD2. The CDR3 consists of 15 residues. Germline V gene lookup returns CDR1 ENHRY and CDR2 SYGVKD. V trimming: 4 bases; J trimming: 0 bases; junction bases outside the gene matches: 5. The CDR3 DNA is TGTGCCATCAGTGTGGGGGAGGGGAACCAAGAGACCCAGTACTTC. The encoded protein is CAISVGEGNQETQYF.

The genes are TRBV28 and TRBJ2-3; 7 bases agree with TRBD1. Trimming removed 5 bases from V and 0 bases from J; junction bases left unmatched: 20. The germline V gene has CDR1 MDHEN and CDR2 SYDVKM. The length of the CDR3 is 20 residues. The CDR3 protein is CASSPRFRGKNRGSTDTQYF. DNA for the CDR3: TGTGCCAGCAGTCCCCGATTCCGAGGGAAAAACAGGGGTAGCACAGATACGCAGTATTTT.

Remarks on this clonotype: The junction departs from germline at one end; a sequencing error may be responsible. V is TRBV4-2 and J is TRBJ2-1, with a possible D match to TRBD2 (6 bases). The CDR3 length is 15 residues. Germline CDR1 and CDR2: LGHNA and YNFKEQ. This CDR3 reads CASSQEAGSCNEQFF. CDR3 bases: TGTGCCAGCAGCCAGGAAGCGGGTTCCTGCAATGAGCAGTTCTTC.

This clonotype was observed a few times. The V gene is TRBV6-4, the J gene TRBJ1-5; D not certain. The germline V and J ends were trimmed by 3 bases and 5 bases, with 8 bases remaining between them. The germline V gene encodes CDR1 MRHNA and CDR2 SNTAGT. The CDR3 totals 13 residues. DNA for the CDR3: TGTGCCAGCAGTGAATACCCAGATCAGCCCCAGCATTTT. The encoded protein is CASSEYPDQPQHF.

The chain uses TRBV14 and TRBJ2-1; D unclear. The germline V gene has CDR1 SGHDN and CDR2 FVKESK. This CDR3 is 22 amino acids long. V lost 3 bases and J lost 0, with 30 bases in between. The CDR3, as DNA: TGTGCCAGCAGCCAGTTAGGTGGCGGTCCTCAGCTTAACCAAGGCTCCTACAATGAGCAGTTCTTC. This gives the protein CASSQLGGGPQLNQGSYNEQFF.

The V gene is TRBV20-1, the J gene TRBJ2-7; 7 bases map to TRBD1. V shed 6 bases, J shed 3 bases, and the junction held 17 bases outside the gene matches. The germline V gene has CDR1 DFQATT and CDR2 SNEGSKA (reference sequence). The CDR3 extends over 16 amino acids. The CDR3 loop is CSATKWDSHSDYEQYF. DNA for the CDR3: TGCAGTGCGACTAAATGGGACAGCCACTCGGACTACGAGCAGTACTTC.

The chain couples TRBV10-3 to TRBJ1-1; D unclear. With 0 bases removed from V and 2 bases from J, the gap between germline ends came to 13 bases. Germline V lookup: CDR1 ENHRY, CDR2 SYGVKD. This CDR3 is 16 amino acids long. CDR3 residues: CAISESDFTRNTEAFF. The DNA of the CDR3 is TGTGCCATCAGTGAGTCTGATTTTACCAGAAACACTGAAGCTTTCTTT.

The genes are TRBV3-1 and TRBJ2-7; the match to TRBD1 covers 10 bases. CDR3 length equals 15 residues. V lost 4 bases, J lost 3 bases, and 6 bases stayed unmatched. Germline CDR1 and CDR2: LGHDT and YNNKEL (reference sequence). The CDR3 nucleotides are TGTGCCAGCAGCCCACCAGGGGACAGGGGCTACGAGCAGTACTTC. It is translated as CASSPPGDRGYEQYF.

This clonotype turned up a few times. The V call is TRBV29-1, the J call TRBJ2-1; D remains ambiguous. CDR1 SQVTM and CDR2 ANQGSEA come from the germline V gene. With 5 bases removed from V and 8 bases from J, the gap between germline ends came to 7 bases. The CDR3 consists of 10 residues. Written as DNA, the CDR3 is TGCAGCGTTAGTGAGGATGAGCAGTTCTTC. Amino acid sequence: CSVSEDEQFF.

The rearrangement links TRBV18 to TRBJ2-5, with a possible D match to TRBD2 (7 bases). CDR3 length: 16 residues. The germline V gene encodes CDR1 KGHSH and CDR2 LQKENI. V lost 4 bases to trimming and J lost 3 bases, with 18 bases between them. CDR3: CASSQLRGGEKETQYF. The CDR3 region has the DNA TGTGCCAGCTCACAGCTGAGGGGGGGCGAAAAAGAGACCCAGTACTTC.

V usage is TRBV5-1 and J usage is TRBJ2-3; tentative D call: TRBD1 (5 bases). CDR1 SGHRS and CDR2 YFSETQ come from the germline V gene. With 3 bases removed from V and 3 bases from J, the gap between germline ends came to 11 bases. The CDR3 has 14 amino acids. CDR3 sequence (DNA): TGCGCCAGCAGCTCCTCCGACAGTACAGATACGCAGTATTTT. It codes for CASSSSDSTDTQYF.

The genes are TRBV6-5 and TRBJ1-6; D is unresolved. Germline V gene data show CDR1 as MNHEY and CDR2 as SVGAGI. The CDR3 is 14 amino acids. V was pared by 6 bases and J by 9 bases, with 15 bases between. CDR3 protein: CASRRPERASPLHF. The CDR3 DNA follows: TGTGCCAGCAGACGGCCCGAAAGGGCTTCACCCCTCCACTTT.

The table lists this clonotype with a few counts. The chain employs TRBV5-1 and TRBJ2-7; D remains unclear. CDR3 length: 17 amino acids. V was trimmed by 1 base and J by 0 bases, leaving 17 bases between them. Germline CDR1 reads SGHRS; CDR2 reads YFSETQ. DNA for the CDR3: TGCGCCAGCAGCTTGCCCCGTATTGGACGCCCCTCCTACGAGCAGTACTTC. Its translation: CASSLPRIGRPSYEQYF.

This clonotype has a handful of counts. This chain links TRBV7-8 with TRBJ2-6; D gene unclear. Between the trimmed V and J ends, which lost 5 bases and 2 bases, there was a span of 10 bases. The germline V gene encodes CDR1 SGHVS and CDR2 FQNEAQ. The CDR3 spans 15 residues. The CDR3 loop reads CASSTASTGANVLTF. DNA of the CDR3: TGTGCCAGCAGCACTGCCTCGACTGGGGCCAACGTCCTGACTTTC.

J is TRBJ2-3 and V is TRBV20-1, with 7 bases fitting TRBD2. From germline, CDR1 is DFQATT and CDR2 SNEGSKA (reference sequence). Trimming at V came to 0 bases and at J to 1 base, leaving 7 bases not matched to a gene. This CDR3 has 16 residues. The CDR3 sequence: CSARDSASGGTDTQYF. The CDR3 DNA reads as TGCAGTGCTAGAGATTCGGCTAGCGGAGGCACAGATACGCAGTATTTT.

At least ten counts were recorded for this clonotype. The rearrangement uses TRBV6-2 or TRBV6-3 and TRBJ2-3; 7 bases are a match to TRBD1. Germline V CDR1 and CDR2: MNHEY, SVGEGT. Losses at the gene ends were 8 bases for V and 1 base for J; bases not matched to a gene: 0. The CDR3 loop spans 12 amino acids. CDR3 in DNA: TGTGCCAGCGGACAGGGCACAGATACGCAGTATTTT. Protein product: CASGQGTDTQYF.

The chain links TRBV12-3 or TRBV12-4 to TRBJ2-1; 11 nucleotides match TRBD2. J gave up 0 bases and V 5 bases, and 9 bases lay outside the gene matches. The CDR3 loop spans 18 amino acids. CDR3 sequence: CASSPNPGLADSYNEQFF. In nucleotides, the CDR3 is TGTGCCAGCAGTCCCAATCCGGGACTAGCGGACTCCTACAATGAGCAGTTCTTC.

This clonotype has more than one count but fewer than ten. The chain uses TRBV10-3 and TRBJ2-1; D is uncertain. V lost 6 bases and J lost 5, with 11 bases in between. The CDR3 has 13 residues. CDR1 and CDR2 (germline): ENHRY, SYGVKD. This chain's CDR3 is CAIRGEAHNEQFF. CDR3 DNA: TGTGCCATCAGAGGAGAAGCCCACAATGAGCAGTTCTTC.

In DNA, the CDR3 is TGTGCCAGCAGCCGACAGGGCGATGAGCAGTTCTTC. It encodes CASSRQGDEQFF. The chain couples TRBV7-8 to TRBJ2-1; the match to TRBD1 covers 7 bases. The V gene's germline CDR1 is SGHVS and CDR2 FQNEAQ. The junction had 3 bases not matched to a gene; V was cut back by 5 bases and J by 8 bases. CDR3 length equals 12 residues.

This clonotype was observed at least ten times. This chain uses TRBV6-5 with TRBJ1-4; D not certain. The V and J ends lost 4 bases and 8 bases respectively, with 8 bases between them. The CDR3 has 12 residues. The germline V gene has CDR1 MNHEY and CDR2 SVGAGI. The CDR3 coding sequence is TGTGCCAGCAGTTCCGTGGAGGAAAAACTGTTTTTT. Residues: CASSSVEEKLFF.

This clonotype was recorded a few times. The chain recombines TRBV20-1 with TRBJ1-6; D is ambiguous. The ends were cut back, 7 bases at V and 10 bases at J, with 11 bases in the middle. Per the germline V gene, CDR1 is DFQATT and CDR2 is SNEGSKA (reference sequence). The CDR3 extends over 11 amino acids. As DNA, the CDR3 is TGCAGTGTCGATACATCCTCACCCCTCCACTTT. This sequence encodes CSVDTSSPLHF.

This chain links TRBV7-8 with TRBJ2-1; a possible D gene is TRBD1 (6 bases). This CDR3 is 18 amino acids long. CDR1 SGHVS and CDR2 FQNEAQ come from the germline V gene. V lost 8 bases and J lost 0, with 23 bases in between. CDR3 region: CASAYLRDKPNSYNEQFF. For the CDR3, the DNA is TGTGCCAGCGCCTATCTCCGGGACAAACCTAACTCCTACAATGAGCAGTTCTTC.

This chain joins TRBV20-1 and TRBJ2-7; 7 bases fit TRBD1. Germline V gene data show CDR1 as DFQATT and CDR2 as SNEGSKA (reference sequence). This CDR3 contains 16 residues. V gave up 6 bases and J gave up 3 bases; unmatched junction bases: 17. CDR3 in amino acids: CSARHRGRRIVYEQYF. For the CDR3, the DNA is TGCAGTGCCCGACATAGGGGGCGCAGAATAGTCTACGAGCAGTACTTC.

The rearrangement links TRBV4-1 to TRBJ2-5; 11 bases map to TRBD2. The CDR3 consists of 17 residues. The germline gives CDR1 MGHRA, CDR2 YSYEKL. Trimming cost V 5 bases and J 3 bases; bases outside gene matches: 11. The CDR3 here is CASSSWALAGGKETQYF. DNA for the CDR3: TGCGCCAGCAGCTCTTGGGCCCTAGCGGGGGGAAAAGAGACCCAGTACTTC.

This clonotype was observed a few times. V is TRBV3-1 and J is TRBJ2-3; the D gene is possibly TRBD2 (6 bases). V was trimmed by 1 base and J by 3 bases, leaving 17 bases between them. CDR3 length equals 17 residues. Germline V gene lookup returns CDR1 LGHDT and CDR2 YNNKEL (reference sequence). The chain's CDR3 is CASSQAKGLPRTDTQYF. CDR3 nucleotide sequence: TGTGCCAGCAGCCAAGCCAAGGGACTTCCCCGGACAGATACGCAGTATTTT.

The rearrangement joins TRBV6-5 to TRBJ1-5; 7 bases line up with TRBD1. V lost 4 bases to trimming and J lost 3 bases; unmatched junction nucleotides: 3. Germline V lookup: CDR1 MNHEY, CDR2 SVGAGI. CDR3 length: 14 amino acids. CDR3 sequence: CASSSGQANQPQHF. CDR3 nucleotides: TGTGCCAGCAGTTCCGGACAGGCCAATCAGCCCCAGCATTTT.